One sample yielded the 30 T cell receptor beta chains listed below, sequenced in a study of cytomegalovirus exposure and HLA in healthy donors. This PCR relied on a set of 60 Vbeta primers and 13 Jbeta primers. The assay was immunoSEQ multiplex PCR, and TCRdb's table has in-frame clones only and misses some. The profile shows 100,000 to 150,000 clones, about 85% of them singletons. Sequenced material: PBMCs. The origin of the receptors is a boy younger than 18 in good health and CMV-seronegative.

This chain links TRBV29-1 with TRBJ2-7; 9 positions match TRBD2. CDR1 is SQVTM, CDR2 ANQGSEA, per germline. The CDR3 totals 13 residues. The V gene end was trimmed by 6 bases and the J gene end by 7 bases; junction bases not matched to a gene: 10. The CDR3 DNA is TGCAGCGTGGGACTAGCTCTCACCGGGGAGCAGTACTTC. Its translation is CSVGLALTGEQYF.

V usage is TRBV7-9 and J usage is TRBJ2-7; 7 positions match TRBD1. V was clipped by 2 bases and J by 13 bases; unmatched bases: 11. CDR1 and CDR2 (germline): SEHNR, FQNEAQ (reference sequence). The CDR3 contains 13 residues. CDR3 DNA: TGTGCCAGCAGCTTAAAATTGGAAGACAGGGTTTACTTC. Residues: CASSLKLEDRVYF.

This chain connects TRBV2 to TRBJ1-2, with unresolved D. Per the germline V gene, CDR1 is SNHLY and CDR2 is FYNNEI. The germline V and J ends were trimmed by 7 bases and 7 bases, with 22 bases remaining between them. The CDR3 is 15 residues long. CDR3 nucleotide sequence: TGTGCCAGCATTGTGATCCCTCGGGTTGAGGGTGGCTACACCTTC. Translated, it gives CASIVIPRVEGGYTF. The full variable domain, its missing parts supplied by reference TRBV2 and TRBJ1-2, is EPEVTQTPSHQVTQMGQEVILRCVPISNHLYFYWYRQILGQKVEFLVSFYNNEISEKSEIFDDQFSVERPDGSNFTLKIRSTKLEDSAMYFCASIVIPRVEGGYTFGSGTRLTVV.

V gene TRBV29-1 combines with J gene TRBJ2-7, with TRBD2 matching 9 bases. With V trimmed by 4 bases and J by 5 bases, 6 bases remained unmatched. Germline V gene data show CDR1 as SQVTM and CDR2 as ANQGSEA. The CDR3 sequence is 13 residues long. The CDR3, as DNA: TGCAGCGTTGTAAGGCGGGGGGGGAACGAGCAGTACTTC. It specifies CSVVRRGGNEQYF.

This clone was recorded a few times. V gene TRBV4-2 combines with J gene TRBJ2-3; TRBD2 agrees at 9 bases. J lost 3 bases, V lost 0 bases, and 4 bases had no gene match. CDR3 length equals 16 residues. CDR1 is LGHNA and CDR2 is YNFKEQ in the germline V gene. CDR3 amino acids: CASSQESGGPTDTQYF. The CDR3 DNA follows: TGTGCCAGCAGCCAAGAGAGCGGGGGGCCAACAGATACGCAGTATTTT.

This clone was seen only a few times. The chain uses TRBV5-6 and TRBJ2-2; maybe TRBD2 (6 bases). V gave up 0 bases and J gave up 8 bases, with 17 bases separating them. CDR1 is SGHDT, CDR2 YYEEEE, per germline. This CDR3 comprises 16 residues. The CDR3 bases are TGTGCCAGCAGCTTGGTAACTAGCCAGATTGTTGGGGAGCTGTTTTTT. Translation gives CASSLVTSQIVGELFF.

Concerning this clone itself: This CDR3 is also generated by other DNA sequences in the sample. The V call is TRBV5-1, the J call TRBJ2-1; D is perhaps TRBD1 (5 bases). The CDR3 is 12 residues long. CDR1 SGHRS and CDR2 YFSETQ come from the germline V gene. Trimming left V 0 bases short and J 7 bases short, with 5 bases between. This CDR3 is CASSLAGNEQFF. For the CDR3, the DNA is TGCGCCAGCAGCTTGGCAGGGAATGAGCAGTTCTTC.

The V and J genes are TRBV18 and TRBJ2-2; D may be TRBD1 (6 bases). Germline V gene data show CDR1 as KGHSH and CDR2 as LQKENI. V lost 3 bases and J lost 1, with 12 bases in between. There are 16 residues in the CDR3. The CDR3 DNA is TGTGCCAGCTCACCCGGCCCGGGACAGAACACCGGGGAGCTGTTTTTT. This translates into CASSPGPGQNTGELFF.

This clone was counted a single time. The chain couples TRBV7-2 to TRBJ2-1; D gene ambiguous. The CDR3 is 13 amino acids. Germline values: CDR1 SGHTA, CDR2 FQGNSA. Trimming took off 5 bases at V and 5 bases at J, with 10 bases between the two ends. The CDR3 DNA sequence: TGTGCCAGCAGCAAGACACCGAACAATGAGCAGTTCTTC. The encoded protein is CASSKTPNNEQFF.

This sequence joins TRBV30 and TRBJ2-5, with TRBD2 matching over 10 bases. Trimming took 3 bases from V and 0 from J; bases not matched to a gene: 10. Germline loops: CDR1 GTSNPN, CDR2 SVGIG (reference sequence). The CDR3 runs 17 residues. Here the CDR3 DNA reads TGTGCCTGGAGCGGGACTAGCGACAATCGAAACCAAGAGACCCAGTACTTC. Translation: CAWSGTSDNRNQETQYF.

V usage is TRBV7-9 and J usage is TRBJ1-2; possible D gene TRBD1, 6 bases. The CDR3 contains 15 residues. Germline V gives CDR1 SEHNR, CDR2 FQNEAQ (reference sequence). Trimming left V 2 bases short and J 3 bases short, with 13 bases between. CDR3 sequence: CASSLSRDTDYGYTF. For the CDR3, the DNA is TGTGCCAGCAGCTTATCCCGGGACACCGACTATGGCTACACCTTC.

The gene calls are TRBV4-2 and TRBJ2-1; TRBD1 might be the D (6 bases). CDR3 length: 18 residues. V was cut by 1 base and J by 0 bases, with 16 bases left in between. CDR1 is LGHNA and CDR2 is YNFKEQ in the germline V gene. DNA of the CDR3: TGTGCCAGCAGCCAAGCTCGCGGACAGTCGAGCTCCTACAATGAGCAGTTCTTC. It translates to CASSQARGQSSSYNEQFF.

The chain is built from TRBV9 and TRBJ1-4; D is possibly TRBD1 (5 bases). Trimming took 0 bases from V and 4 from J, leaving 19 bases between them. The CDR3 runs 18 residues. Germline V gene sequence: CDR1 SGDLS, CDR2 YYNGEE. The CDR3 sequence: CASSVGESGGGSNEKLFF. The CDR3, as DNA: TGTGCCAGCAGCGTAGGCGAGTCCGGGGGTGGGAGTAATGAAAAACTGTTTTTT.

To note about this clone: The conserved closing phenylalanine or tryptophan is absent in this CDR3, likely reflecting a read error. Because the CDR3's place on the DNA is in doubt, the DNA is left out and the CDR3 is given as listed by TCRdb. The chain is built from TRBV7-9 and TRBJ1-2; the table's D call, TRBD1, was not checked against the DNA. A total of 11 residues make up the CDR3, ends included. CDR1 is SEHNR and CDR2 is FQNEAQ in the germline V gene (reference sequence). This CDR3 is CASSPKTGLRV.

The chain uses TRBV4-3 and TRBJ2-3, with D perhaps matching TRBD2 (5 bases). Germline assignment: CDR1 LGHNA and CDR2 YSLEER. The germline V and J ends were trimmed by 1 base and 7 bases, with 6 bases remaining between them. The CDR3 has 12 amino acids. The CDR3 loop is CASSQGEYTQYF. The CDR3 DNA reads as TGCGCCAGCAGCCAAGGGGAGTATACGCAGTATTTT.

V gene TRBV19 combines with J gene TRBJ2-7; 7 bases align to TRBD2. CDR1 and CDR2 from the germline V gene are LNHDA and SQIVND (reference sequence). The CDR3 has 14 amino acids. The V gene end was trimmed by 4 bases and the J gene end by 4 bases; junction bases not matched to a gene: 7. This CDR3 is CASSTRTSQYEQYF. In nucleotides, the CDR3 is TGTGCCAGTAGTACGCGGACTAGTCAGTACGAGCAGTACTTC.

V gene TRBV7-2 combines with J gene TRBJ2-7, with D possibly TRBD2 on 7 matching bases. Trimming shortened V by 5 bases and J by 13 bases, and 24 bases separated the two germline ends. The CDR3 runs to 14 residues. CDR1 and CDR2 from the germline V gene are SGHTA and FQGNSA. This CDR3 reads CASSQALGGGGVYF. CDR3 bases: TGTGCCAGCAGCCAAGCTCTTGGGGGGGGCGGGGTTTACTTC. Variable domain in full (rest from reference TRBV7-2 and TRBJ2-7): GAGVSQSPSNKVTEKGKDVELRCDPISGHTALYWYRQSLGQGLEFLIYFQGNSAPDKSGLPSDRFSAERTGGSVSTLTIQRTQQEDSAVYLCASSQALGGGGVYFGPGTRLTVT.

The chain combines TRBV21-1 with TRBJ2-5; TRBD1 is the table's D call and was not checked against the DNA. TRBV21-1 is reported as a pseudogene. This CDR3 has 16 amino acids. CDR3: CASSKGRGRSQETQYF. The CDR3 bases are TGTGCCAGCAGCAAGGGTAGGGGGCGCTCCCAAGAGACCCAGTACTTC.

This clone was recorded once. The chain couples TRBV7-8 to TRBJ2-7; D perhaps matches TRBD1 (6 bases). The CDR3 contains 12 residues. Trimming removed 1 base from V and 5 bases from J, with 6 bases in between. The germline V gene encodes CDR1 SGHVS and CDR2 FQNEAQ. The CDR3 reads CASSLDRDEQYF. CDR3 in DNA: TGTGCCAGCAGCTTAGACAGGGACGAGCAGTACTTC.

The chain couples TRBV5-4 to TRBJ2-2, with no clear D. V was trimmed by 0 bases and J by 7 bases, leaving 10 bases between them. The CDR3 consists of 14 residues. Per the germline V gene, CDR1 is SGHNT and CDR2 is YYREEE (reference sequence). The CDR3 DNA reads TGTGCCAGCAGCTTGGGCACGCGAGGCGGGGAGCTGTTTTTT. Encoded protein: CASSLGTRGGELFF.

The rearrangement links TRBV6-1 to TRBJ2-1; D call uncertain. Deletions cut 6 bases from V and 6 bases from J, with 15 bases between. Germline V lookup: CDR1 MNHNS, CDR2 SASEGT. The CDR3 sequence is 14 residues long. CDR3 residues: CASSALLPINEQFF. CDR3 DNA: TGTGCCAGCAGCGCCCTACTGCCGATCAATGAGCAGTTCTTC.

The chain carries TRBV27 and TRBJ1-1; D possibly corresponds to TRBD1 (5 bases). With 6 bases removed from V and 0 bases from J, the gap between germline ends came to 14 bases. The CDR3 contains 15 residues. Germline V gene data show CDR1 as MNHEY and CDR2 as SMNVEV (reference sequence). The DNA for the CDR3 is TGTGCCAGCAGCTCAGGGATAGAGTTGAACACTGAAGCTTTCTTT. Its translation: CASSSGIELNTEAFF.

For this clone: This CDR3 is also generated by other DNA sequences in the sample. The chain has TRBV14 and TRBJ1-4; D uncertain. CDR3 length: 16 amino acids. Germline CDR1 is SGHDN and CDR2 is FVKESK. V lost 0 bases, J lost 6 bases, and 14 bases lay in between. The chain's CDR3 is CASSQDQRRVDEKLFF. CDR3 bases: TGTGCCAGCAGCCAAGATCAGAGGAGAGTTGATGAAAAACTGTTTTTT.

This clone was observed a handful of times. The V call is TRBV10-1, the J call TRBJ2-7; tentative D call: TRBD2 (5 bases). CDR1 and CDR2 from the germline V gene are WNHNN and SYGVQD (reference sequence). The CDR3 is made up of 13 amino acids. Trimming took 10 bases from V and 0 from J, leaving 13 bases between them. DNA for the CDR3: TGCGCCACCGAGCGGAGTAGCTCCTACGAGCAGTACTTC. Translating it yields CATERSSSYEQYF.

The chain carries TRBV7-3 and TRBJ1-2; TRBD1 matches 7 bases. Germline V lookup: CDR1 SGHTA, CDR2 FQGTGA. The CDR3 has 13 amino acids. The V gene end was trimmed by 8 bases and the J gene end by 1 base; junction bases not matched to a gene: 4. The CDR3 loop is CASGTDHNYGYTF. The CDR3 DNA reads TGTGCCAGCGGGACAGATCATAACTATGGCTACACCTTC. Based on the CDR3 plus reference TRBV7-3 and TRBJ1-2, the full variable domain is GAGVSQTPSNKVTEKGKYVELRCDPISGHTALYWYRQSLGQGPEFLIYFQGTGAADDSGLPNDRFFAVRPEGSVSTLKIQRTERGDSAVYLCASGTDHNYGYTFGSGTRLTVV.

The genes are TRBV5-8 and TRBJ1-6, with 7 positions matching TRBD1. Germline V lookup: CDR1 SGHTS, CDR2 YDEGEE. The ends lost 0 bases at V and 14 bases at J; junction bases unmatched: 8. The CDR3 contains 14 residues. CDR3 amino acids: CASSLVDRVGTLHF. Written as DNA, the CDR3 is TGTGCCAGCAGCTTGGTAGACAGGGTTGGGACCCTCCACTTT.

This clone was seen more than once but under ten times. The rearrangement links TRBV7-9 to TRBJ1-5; D unclear. V was cut by 3 bases and J by 1 base, with 10 bases left in between. CDR1 SEHNR and CDR2 FQNEAQ come from the germline V gene (reference sequence). This CDR3 contains 15 residues. Written as DNA, the CDR3 is TGTGCCAGCAGCTTGGGAGGGAACAGCAATCAGCCCCAGCATTTT. Protein product: CASSLGGNSNQPQHF. Drawing the rest from reference TRBV7-9 and TRBJ1-5, the complete variable domain is DTGVSQNPRHKITKRGQNVTFRCDPISEHNRLYWYRQTLGQGPEFLTYFQNEAQLEKSRLLSDRFSAERPKGSFSTLEIQRTEQGDSAMYLCASSLGGNSNQPQHFGDGTRLSIL.

V and J are TRBV5-6 and TRBJ1-2; possibly TRBD1 for D (5 bases). The CDR3 sequence is 13 residues long. Trimming took 3 bases from V and 4 from J, leaving 10 bases between them. Per the germline V gene, CDR1 is SGHDT and CDR2 is YYEEEE. CDR3 region: CASSSRDSYGYTF. Here the CDR3 DNA reads TGTGCCAGCAGCTCTAGAGACAGCTATGGCTACACCTTC.

CDR3 bases: TGTGCCAGCAGCTCCCAGGGAGGGACCGAGCAGTACTTC. Protein product: CASSSQGGTEQYF. The chain recombines TRBV5-4 with TRBJ2-7, with 7 bases lining up with TRBD2. Germline V gene sequence: CDR1 SGHNT, CDR2 YYREEE (reference sequence). The length of the CDR3 is 13 residues. J was trimmed by 6 bases and V by 3 bases; bases with no gene match: 6.

V usage is TRBV7-2 and J usage is TRBJ2-5; 14 bases are shared with TRBD2. J lost 4 bases, V lost 3 bases, and 4 bases had no gene match. Per the germline V gene, CDR1 is SGHTA and CDR2 is FQGNSA. The CDR3 consists of 16 residues. CDR3 protein: CASSFRLAGGGETQYF. In nucleotides, the CDR3 is TGTGCCAGCAGCTTTAGACTAGCGGGAGGGGGAGAGACCCAGTACTTC.